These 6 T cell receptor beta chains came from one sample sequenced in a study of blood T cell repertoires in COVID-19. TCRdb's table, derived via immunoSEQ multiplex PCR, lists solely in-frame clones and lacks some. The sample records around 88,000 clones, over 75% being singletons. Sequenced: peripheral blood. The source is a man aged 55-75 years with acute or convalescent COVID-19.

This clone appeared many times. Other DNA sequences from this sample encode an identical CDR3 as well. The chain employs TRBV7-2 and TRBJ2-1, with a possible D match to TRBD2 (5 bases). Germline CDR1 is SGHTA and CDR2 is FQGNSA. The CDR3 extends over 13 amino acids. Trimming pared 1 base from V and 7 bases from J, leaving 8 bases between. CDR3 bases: TGTGCCAGCAGCTTAGTCCCGGGGAATGAGCAGTTCTTC. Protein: CASSLVPGNEQFF.

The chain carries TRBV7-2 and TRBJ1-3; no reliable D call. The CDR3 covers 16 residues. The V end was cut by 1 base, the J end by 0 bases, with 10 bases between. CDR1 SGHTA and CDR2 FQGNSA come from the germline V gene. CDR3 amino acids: CASSLDGVLSGNTIYF. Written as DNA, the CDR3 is TGTGCCAGCAGCTTAGACGGGGTTCTCTCTGGAAACACCATATATTTT. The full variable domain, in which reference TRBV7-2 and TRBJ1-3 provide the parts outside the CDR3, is GAGVSQSPSNKVTEKGKDVELRCDPISGHTALYWYRQSLGQGLEFLIYFQGNSAPDKSGLPSDRFSAERTGGSVSTLTIQRTQQEDSAVYLCASSLDGVLSGNTIYFGEGSWLTVV.

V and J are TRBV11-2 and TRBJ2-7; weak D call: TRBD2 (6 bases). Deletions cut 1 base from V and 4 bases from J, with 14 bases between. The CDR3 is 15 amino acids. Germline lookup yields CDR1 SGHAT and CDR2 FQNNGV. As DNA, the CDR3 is TGTGCCAGCAGCTTAGCGGCGGGATCAACGTACGAGCAGTACTTC. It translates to CASSLAAGSTYEQYF. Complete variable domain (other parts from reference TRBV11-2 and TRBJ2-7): EAGVAQSPRYKIIEKRQSVAFWCNPISGHATLYWYQQILGQGPKLLIQFQNNGVVDDSQLPKDRFSAERLKGVDSTLKIQPAKLEDSAVYLCASSLAAGSTYEQYFGPGTRLTVT.

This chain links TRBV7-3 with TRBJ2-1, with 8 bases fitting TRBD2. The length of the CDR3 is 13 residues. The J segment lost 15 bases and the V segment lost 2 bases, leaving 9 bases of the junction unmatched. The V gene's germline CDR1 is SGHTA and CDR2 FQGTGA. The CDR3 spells CASSLAGGLVAFF. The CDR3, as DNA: TGTGCCAGCAGCTTAGCGGGAGGTCTCGTTGCGTTCTTC.

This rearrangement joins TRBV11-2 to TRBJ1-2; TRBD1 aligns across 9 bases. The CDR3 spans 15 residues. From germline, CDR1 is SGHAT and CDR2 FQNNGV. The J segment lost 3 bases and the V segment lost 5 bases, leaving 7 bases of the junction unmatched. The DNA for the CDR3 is TGTGCCAGCAGCCATCACAGGGGGCTTGACTATGGCTACACCTTC. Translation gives CASSHHRGLDYGYTF.

The CDR3 DNA reads TGTGCCAGCAGCTTGCAGCCAGCGGGCTCCTACGAGCAGTACTTC. It is translated as CASSLQPAGSYEQYF. This chain uses TRBV5-6 with TRBJ2-7, with D maybe TRBD2 (6 bases). Between the trimmed V and J ends, which lost 1 base and 0 bases, there was a span of 11 bases. Germline V lookup: CDR1 SGHDT, CDR2 YYEEEE. This CDR3 spans 15 amino acids.